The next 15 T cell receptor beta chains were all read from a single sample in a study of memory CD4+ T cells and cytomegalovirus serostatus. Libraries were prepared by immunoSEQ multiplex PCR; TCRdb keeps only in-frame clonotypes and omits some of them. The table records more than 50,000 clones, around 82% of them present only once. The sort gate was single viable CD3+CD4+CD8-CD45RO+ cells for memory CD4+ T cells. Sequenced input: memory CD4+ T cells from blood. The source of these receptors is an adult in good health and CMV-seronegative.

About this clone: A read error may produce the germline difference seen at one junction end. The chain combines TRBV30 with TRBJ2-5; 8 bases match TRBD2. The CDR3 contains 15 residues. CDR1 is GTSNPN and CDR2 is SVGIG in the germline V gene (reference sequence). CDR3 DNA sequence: TGTGCCTGGGCGTACGGACTAGCCGGACAAGTGACCCAGTACTTC. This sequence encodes CAWAYGLAGQVTQYF.

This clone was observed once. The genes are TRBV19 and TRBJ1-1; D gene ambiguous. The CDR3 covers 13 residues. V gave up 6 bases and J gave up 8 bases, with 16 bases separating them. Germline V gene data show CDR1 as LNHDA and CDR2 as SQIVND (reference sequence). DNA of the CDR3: TGTGCCAGTAGGGCGACACCAGATCGAGAAGCTTTCTTT. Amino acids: CASRATPDREAFF.

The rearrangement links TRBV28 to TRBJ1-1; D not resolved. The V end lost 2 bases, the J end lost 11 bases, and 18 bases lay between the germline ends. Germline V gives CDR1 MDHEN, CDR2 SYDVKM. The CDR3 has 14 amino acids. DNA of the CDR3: TGTGCCAGCAGTTTAGGGGATTATCGATATGAGGCTTTCTTT. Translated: CASSLGDYRYEAFF. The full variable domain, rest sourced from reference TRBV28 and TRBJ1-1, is DVKVTQSSRYLVKRTGEKVFLECVQDMDHENMFWYRQDPGLGLRLIYFSYDVKMKEKGDIPEGYSVSREKKERFSLILESASTNQTSMYLCASSLGDYRYEAFFGQGTRLTVV.

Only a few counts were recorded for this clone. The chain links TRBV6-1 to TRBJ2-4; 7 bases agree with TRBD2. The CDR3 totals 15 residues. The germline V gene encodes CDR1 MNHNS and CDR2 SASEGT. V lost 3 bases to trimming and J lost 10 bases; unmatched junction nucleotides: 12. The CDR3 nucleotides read TGTGCCAGCAGTGAGAGTAGTGGGGGGGTATGGATTCAGTACTTC. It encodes CASSESSGGVWIQYF.

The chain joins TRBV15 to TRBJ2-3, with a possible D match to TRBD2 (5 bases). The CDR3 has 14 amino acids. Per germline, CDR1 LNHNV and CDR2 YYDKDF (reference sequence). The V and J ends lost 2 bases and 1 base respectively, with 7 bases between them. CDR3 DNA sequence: TGTGCCACCAGCAGACTAGCCGGCACAGATACGCAGTATTTT. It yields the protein CATSRLAGTDTQYF.

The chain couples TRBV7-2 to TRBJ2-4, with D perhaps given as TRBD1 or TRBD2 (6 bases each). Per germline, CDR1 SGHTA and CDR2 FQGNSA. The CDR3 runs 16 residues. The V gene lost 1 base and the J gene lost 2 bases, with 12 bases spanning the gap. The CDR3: CASSLGGAPTKNIQYF. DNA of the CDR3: TGTGCCAGCAGCTTAGGGGGGGCTCCGACCAAAAACATTCAGTACTTC.

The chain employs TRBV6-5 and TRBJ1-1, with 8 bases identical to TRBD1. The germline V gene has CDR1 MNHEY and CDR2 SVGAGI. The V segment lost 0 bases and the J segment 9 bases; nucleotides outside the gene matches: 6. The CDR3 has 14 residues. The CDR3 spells CASSYSGQGSKAFF. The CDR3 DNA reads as TGTGCCAGCAGTTACTCAGGACAGGGAAGTAAAGCTTTCTTT.

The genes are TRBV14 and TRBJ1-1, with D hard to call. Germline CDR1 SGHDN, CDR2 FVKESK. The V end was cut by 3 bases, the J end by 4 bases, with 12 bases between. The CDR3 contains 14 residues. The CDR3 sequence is CASSQGSRTTEAFF. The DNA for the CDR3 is TGTGCCAGCAGCCAGGGGAGTAGGACCACTGAAGCTTTCTTT.

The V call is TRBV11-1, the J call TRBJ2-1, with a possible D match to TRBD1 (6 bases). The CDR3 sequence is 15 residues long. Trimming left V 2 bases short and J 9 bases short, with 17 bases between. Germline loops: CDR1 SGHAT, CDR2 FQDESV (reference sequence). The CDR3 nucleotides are TGTGCCAGCAGCTTATTACTAGTGGGGGCTGTTGAGCAGTTCTTC. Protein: CASSLLLVGAVEQFF.

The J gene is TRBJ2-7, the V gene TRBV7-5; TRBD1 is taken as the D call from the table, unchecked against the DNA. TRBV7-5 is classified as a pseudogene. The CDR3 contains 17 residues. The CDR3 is CARSLGTQGTYFHEQYF. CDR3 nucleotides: TGTGCCAGAAGCTTAGGGACCCAGGGAACTTATTTTCACGAGCAGTACTTC.

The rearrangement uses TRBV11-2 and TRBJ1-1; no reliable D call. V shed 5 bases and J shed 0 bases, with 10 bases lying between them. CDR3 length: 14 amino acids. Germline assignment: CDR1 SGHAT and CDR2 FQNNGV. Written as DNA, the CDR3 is TGTGCCAGCAGCATGTACGGGGTGAACACTGAAGCTTTCTTT. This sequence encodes CASSMYGVNTEAFF.

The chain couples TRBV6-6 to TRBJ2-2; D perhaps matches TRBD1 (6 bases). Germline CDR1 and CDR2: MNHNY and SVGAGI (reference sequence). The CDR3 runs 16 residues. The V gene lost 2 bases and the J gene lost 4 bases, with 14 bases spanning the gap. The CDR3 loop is CASSYDPGHLTGELFF. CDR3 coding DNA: TGTGCCAGCAGTTACGACCCGGGACACCTCACCGGGGAGCTGTTTTTT.

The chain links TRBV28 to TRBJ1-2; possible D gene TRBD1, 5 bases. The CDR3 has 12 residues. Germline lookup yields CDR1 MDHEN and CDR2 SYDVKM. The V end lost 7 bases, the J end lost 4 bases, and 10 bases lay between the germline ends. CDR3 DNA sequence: TGTGCCAGCACCGGGACGTTCTATGGCTACACCTTC. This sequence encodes CASTGTFYGYTF.

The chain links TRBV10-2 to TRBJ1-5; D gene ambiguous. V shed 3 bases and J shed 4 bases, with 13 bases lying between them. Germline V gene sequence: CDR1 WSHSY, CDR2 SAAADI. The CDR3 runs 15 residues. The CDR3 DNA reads TGCGCCAGCAGTGACATTGGACTAAAAAATCAGCCCCAGCATTTT. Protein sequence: CASSDIGLKNQPQHF.

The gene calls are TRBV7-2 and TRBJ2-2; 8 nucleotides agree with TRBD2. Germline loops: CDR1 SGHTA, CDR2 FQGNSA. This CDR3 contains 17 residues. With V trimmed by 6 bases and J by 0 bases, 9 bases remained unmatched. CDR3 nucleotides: TGTGCCAGCAGGACCAGACTAGCGCAGACGAACACCGGGGAGCTGTTTTTT. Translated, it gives CASRTRLAQTNTGELFF.